The rows below give T cell receptor beta chains drawn from one sample of a study of esophageal squamous cell carcinoma under preoperative chemotherapy. In TCRdb, the PCR reads were re-called with MiXCR into one record per CDR3 protein. The table lists approximately 30,000 distinct CDR3 sequences, roughly 52% of them singletons. The specimen was taken from a patient given preoperative chemotherapy. These receptors originate from a human donor with esophageal squamous cell carcinoma. The donor label of this sample is uncertain. Each CDR3 is given with its conserved first and last residue. Each record gives: clone size, D gene, J gene, V gene, CDR3 protein, CDR3 DNA. A D gene is named only where the DNA matches it firmly. Some rows mark clone size as missing; the rest say once, few, many or name a class of expanded clone.

- | TRBD2 | TRBJ2-7 | TRBV5-4 | CASSLDSGRGYEQYF | TGTGCCAGCAGCTTGGATAGCGGGAGAGGCTACGAGCAGTACTTC
many | - | TRBJ1-5 | TRBV6-1 | CASGGGWDGALAQHF | TGTGCCAGCGGAGGGGGATGGGACGGGGCCCTAGCCCAGCATTTT
many | - | TRBJ1-2 | TRBV27 | CASSFWVGYTF | TGTGCCAGCAGTTTTTGGGTTGGCTACACCTTC
- | TRBD1 | TRBJ2-1 | TRBV6-5 | CASSSPTGGNIQFF | TGTGCCAGCAGTTCCCCAACAGGGGGAAACATTCAGTTCTTC
large | TRBD2 | TRBJ2-1 | TRBV11-3 | CASSPGLAGGNEQFF | TGTGCCAGCAGCCCGGGACTAGCGGGGGGCAATGAGCAGTTCTTC
- | - | TRBJ2-4 | TRBV7-3 | CASSSRPAGRIQDIQYF | TGTGCCAGTAGCTCCAGGCCCGCGGGCCGGATCCAAGACATCCAGTACTTC
medium-sized | TRBD1 | TRBJ2-7 | TRBV7-2 | CASSLTGTGAYEQYF | TGTGCCAGCAGCCTAACCGGGACAGGGGCATACGAGCAGTACTTC
- | TRBD1 | TRBJ1-1 | TRBV6-5 | CASSYSGQGTEAFF | TGTGCCAGCAGTTACTCGGGACAGGGCACTGAAGCTTTCTTT
many | - | TRBJ2-3 | TRBV12-3/TRBV12-4 | CASSFGGQNTDTQYF | TGTGCCAGCAGTTTCGGGGGTCAGAACACAGATACGCAGTATTTT
- | - | TRBJ2-2 | TRBV12-3/TRBV12-4 | CASSARDTGALFF | TGTGCCAGCAGTGCCCGAGACACAGGTGCGCTGTTTTTT
medium-sized | TRBD2 | TRBJ2-4 | TRBV7-2 | CASSFGTRQNIQYF | TGTGCCAGCAGCTTTGGGACTAGACAAAACATTCAGTACTTC
- | - | TRBJ2-2 | TRBV12-3/TRBV12-4 | CASSFNPGELYF | TGTGCCAGCAGTTTTAACCCAGGGGAGCTGTATTTT
- | - | TRBJ2-7 | TRBV7-6 | CASSLGDSGYEQYF | TGTGCCAGCAGCCTAGGGGATTCCGGCTACGAGCAGTACTTC
- | - | TRBJ2-4 | TRBV6-1 | CASSESGRRAKDIQYF | TGTGCCAGCAGTGAATCGGGGCGGAGAGCCAAAGACATTCAGTACTTT
few | - | TRBJ2-1 | TRBV7-2 | CASSLGPSVSYNEQFF | TGTGCCAGCAGCTTAGGTCCCTCAGTCTCCTACAATGAGCAGTTCTTC
- | - | TRBJ2-2 | TRBV7-2 | CASSVLGGEWTGELFF | TGTGCCAGCAGCGTCCTAGGGGGGGAATGGACCGGGGAGCTGTTTTTT
- | - | TRBJ2-7 | TRBV6-2/TRBV6-3 | CASSYSNRGSYEQYF | TGTGCCAGCAGTTACTCGAATCGAGGGAGCTACGAGCAGTACTTC
- | - | TRBJ2-5 | TRBV7-9 | CASSSAGETQYF | TGTGCCAGCAGCTCAGCGGGAGAGACCCAGTACTTC
medium-sized | TRBD1 | TRBJ2-5 | TRBV7-3 | CASSSGQGQTQYF | TGTGCCAGCAGCTCGGGACAGGGCCAGACCCAGTACTTC
- | - | TRBJ2-1 | TRBV6-1 | CAGSERGGTNKQFF | TGTGCCGGCAGTGAGAGGGGGGGCACAAATAAGCAGTTTTTC
- | - | TRBJ2-6 | TRBV7-3 | CASSPAVLLGQPHDF | TGTGCCAGCTCCCCGGCTGTGCTTTTAGGCCAACCCCATGACTTC
few | - | TRBJ2-7 | TRBV5-1 | CASSEVGLGREQYF | TGCGCCAGCTCAGAGGTGGGGCTGGGTCGCGAGCAGTACTTC
- | TRBD1 | TRBJ2-5 | TRBV7-9 | CASSLGWAGQGRQTQYF | TGTGCCAGCAGCTTAGGATGGGCGGGACAGGGGCGTCAGACCCAGTACTTC
- | - | TRBJ2-5 | TRBV7-3 | CASSTGPGQETQHF | TGTGCCAGCAGCACTGGACCCGGGCAAGAGACCCAGCACTTC
- | TRBD2 | TRBJ2-5 | TRBV11-3 | CASSLGASGFVEETQYF | TGTGCCAGCAGCTTGGGGGCTAGCGGGTTTGTGGAAGAGACCCAGTACTTC
- | - | TRBJ2-1 | TRBV5-1 | CASRDSKETQFF | TGCGCCAGCAGGGACTCTAAAGAGACCCAGTTCTTC
medium-sized | TRBD2 | TRBJ2-1 | TRBV7-7 | CASSLLAGASNEQFF | TGTGCTAGCAGCTTACTTGCGGGAGCGTCGAATGAGCAGTTCTTC
medium-sized | - | TRBJ2-1 | TRBV7-8 | CASSLAGMSSYEQFF | TGTGCCAGCAGCTTAGCGGGGATGAGCTCCTACGAGCAGTTCTTC
- | TRBD1 | TRBJ2-3 | TRBV7-2 | CAGRGRGHTETQYF | TGTGCGGGCAGGGGGCGGGGTCACACAGAGACGCAGTATTTT
- | - | TRBJ2-5 | TRBV12-3/TRBV12-4 | CAGTSRGDQETQYF | TGTGCGGGGACCTCGCGCGGGGACCAAGAGACCCAGTACTTC
few | - | TRBJ1-5 | TRBV6-1 | CASNPSGSSQPQHF | TGTGCCAGCAATCCATCCGGGTCGAGTCAGCCCCAGCATTTT